The 8 T cell receptor beta chains given below trace back to one sample, sequenced in a study of HIV-infected children after antiretroviral therapy interruption. The TCR library was built from RNA with a 3' RACE protocol and unique molecular identifiers. TCRdb called the 3' RACE reads again in MiXCR, with one record for every CDR3 protein. Among about 46,000 distinct CDR3 sequences listed, 3.5% to 5% were seen once. The treatment is: PENTA 11 planned treatment interruption arm or continuous ART arm. Sample: CD45RA+ CD4+ T cells from PBMCs, pooled from several time points, taken from a donor given antiretroviral therapy, either interrupted or continuous. Specified subset: naive CD4+ CD45RA+ CD45RO- T cells. Every receptor here comes from a pool of human donors with HIV.

This chain joins TRBV5-1 and TRBJ2-1; D is unresolved. Germline V gives CDR1 SGHRS, CDR2 YFSETQ. The CDR3 is 13 amino acids. Trimming shortened V by 4 bases and J by 6 bases, and 11 bases separated the two germline ends. The CDR3 DNA sequence: TGCGCCAGCAGCGCCCTGATCCCCAATGAGCAGTTCTTC. This translates into CASSALIPNEQFF. The complete variable domain, with remaining parts taken from reference TRBV5-1 and TRBJ2-1, reads KAGVTQTPRYLIKTRGQQVTLSCSPISGHRSVSWYQQTPGQGLQFLFEYFSETQRNKGNFPGRFSGRQFSNSRSEMNVSTLELGDSALYLCASSALIPNEQFFGPGTRLTVL.

This clonotype occurred many times. V is TRBV20-1 and J is TRBJ2-7; 9 bases line up with TRBD1. The V gene's germline CDR1 is DFQATT and CDR2 SNEGSKA (reference sequence). CDR3 length equals 14 residues. Trimming removed 6 bases from V and 3 bases from J; junction bases left unmatched: 9. CDR3 sequence: CSARGQGNIYEQYF. As DNA, the CDR3 is TGCAGTGCGCGGGGACAGGGAAACATCTACGAGCAGTACTTC.

This clonotype showed up many times. The chain employs TRBV29-1 and TRBJ2-7, with 7 bases lining up with TRBD2. The germline V gene has CDR1 SQVTM and CDR2 ANQGSEA. This CDR3 has 12 residues. V lost 1 base to trimming and J lost 4 bases; unmatched junction nucleotides: 1. As DNA, the CDR3 is TGCAGCGTTGAAGGGGAGGGGTACGAGCAGTACTTC. This sequence encodes CSVEGEGYEQYF.

This clonotype was seen many times. The rearrangement links TRBV2 to TRBJ1-5; no clear D. This CDR3 is 13 amino acids long. Germline CDR1 is SNHLY and CDR2 is FYNNEI. V lost 8 bases to trimming and J lost 0 bases, with 8 bases between them. Here the CDR3 reads CASAIGSNQPQHF. The CDR3 nucleotides read TGTGCCAGCGCAATTGGTAGCAATCAGCCCCAGCATTTT. The whole variable domain, remainder taken from reference TRBV2 and TRBJ1-5, is EPEVTQTPSHQVTQMGQEVILRCVPISNHLYFYWYRQILGQKVEFLVSFYNNEISEKSEIFDDQFSVERPDGSNFTLKIRSTKLEDSAMYFCASAIGSNQPQHFGDGTRLSIL.

The V gene is TRBV19, the J gene TRBJ2-3; D gene unclear. CDR3 length: 15 residues. CDR1 LNHDA and CDR2 SQIVND come from the germline V gene (reference sequence). The V gene lost 7 bases and the J gene lost 0 bases, with 14 bases spanning the gap. Here the CDR3 DNA reads TGTGCCAGTACCTTGGCAGCCACTAGCACAGATACGCAGTATTTT. Translation: CASTLAATSTDTQYF.

This clonotype showed up many times. The rearrangement links TRBV29-1 to TRBJ1-2; the match to TRBD1 covers 8 bases. The length of the CDR3 is 15 residues. The germline V gene encodes CDR1 SQVTM and CDR2 ANQGSEA. V lost 0 bases, J lost 1 base, and 4 bases stayed unmatched. The CDR3 region has the DNA TGCAGCGTTGAAGAGGAGACAGGGGATAACTATGGCTACACCTTC. Protein product: CSVEEETGDNYGYTF.

This clonotype was counted a few times. The chain uses TRBV12-3 or TRBV12-4 and TRBJ2-3; tentatively, D is TRBD1 (5 bases). Trimming shortened V by 1 base and J by 2 bases, and 10 bases separated the two germline ends. The CDR3 runs to 15 residues. In DNA form, the CDR3 reads TGTGCCAGCAGTTTAGAAGGGGCGGCCACAGATACGCAGTATTTT. Translating gives CASSLEGAATDTQYF.

This clonotype appeared many times. The chain recombines TRBV2 with TRBJ2-5; no definite D call. V was shortened by 0 bases and J by 0 bases, with 8 bases between the two germline ends. CDR1 is SNHLY and CDR2 is FYNNEI in the germline V gene. The CDR3 contains 15 residues. Written as DNA, the CDR3 is TGTGCCAGCAGTGAAGCTCGGCAGTACCAAGAGACCCAGTACTTC. This codes for CASSEARQYQETQYF.